The 17 T cell receptor beta chains listed next were all sequenced from one sample in a study of cytomegalovirus exposure and HLA in healthy donors listed by TCRdb under 2017. The library was made by the immunoSEQ multiplex PCR assay. The multiplex PCR relied on a mix of 60 forward primers for TCR Vbeta segments and 13 reverse primers for TCR Jbeta segments. TCRdb re-hosts the immuneACCESS table, in-frame sequences only. Its copies lack some clones; in the studies checked, an unresolved V gene accounts for under half of them, and the cause for the rest is not known. Present in this sample are some 140,000 clones, approximately 79% of which were seen just once. About 10% of the sample is held by the ten biggest clonotypes. The specimen sequenced was PBMCs. These receptors all come from a woman between 45 and 65 years old in good health and CMV-seropositive.

The chain joins TRBV5-1 to TRBJ2-7; D may be TRBD1 (8 bases). The CDR3 spans 12 residues. Germline V gene lookup returns CDR1 SGHRS and CDR2 YFSETQ. V was pared by 5 bases and J by 7 bases, with 13 bases between. The CDR3, as DNA: TGCGCCAGCAGTGGACAGGGAGGGGAGCAGTACTTC. It codes for CASSGQGGEQYF. The full variable domain, rest sourced from reference TRBV5-1 and TRBJ2-7, is KAGVTQTPRYLIKTRGQQVTLSCSPISGHRSVSWYQQTPGQGLQFLFEYFSETQRNKGNFPGRFSGRQFSNSRSEMNVSTLELGDSALYLCASSGQGGEQYFGPGTRLTVT.

This clone was counted only a few times. The chain joins TRBV4-1 to TRBJ1-4; D is possibly TRBD1 (6 bases). The CDR3 covers 18 residues. Trimming cost V 3 bases and J 0 bases, with 17 bases left between them. Germline loops: CDR1 MGHRA, CDR2 YSYEKL. As DNA, the CDR3 is TGCGCCAGCAGCCATAAGGGGGGGAAGCTCACAACTAATGAAAAACTGTTTTTT. This translates into CASSHKGGKLTTNEKLFF.

In the case of this clone: A junction end diverges from the germline sequence, so it may reflect a read error. This chain connects TRBV2 to TRBJ1-2; 11 bases are shared with TRBD1. The CDR3 length is 11 residues. Germline V lookup: CDR1 SNHLY, CDR2 FYNNEI. In DNA form, the CDR3 reads TGTGCCAGCGGGACAGGGGGACTTCAGGGCTTC. Amino acids: CASGTGGLQGF.

This chain links TRBV7-9 with TRBJ2-3; the D is unclear. The CDR3 loop spans 14 amino acids. The V gene lost 3 bases and the J gene lost 0 bases, with 7 bases spanning the gap. Germline CDR1 is SEHNR and CDR2 is FQNEAQ (reference sequence). CDR3 residues: CASSFSTSTDTQYF. The CDR3 region has the DNA TGTGCCAGCAGCTTCTCGACTAGCACAGATACGCAGTATTTT.

The chain recombines TRBV28 with TRBJ1-4; D is unclear. Trimming took off 6 bases at V and 7 bases at J, with 15 bases between the two ends. Germline V CDR1 and CDR2: MDHEN, SYDVKM. This CDR3 spans 14 amino acids. The CDR3 DNA reads TGTGCCAGCAGGATTGACGGGTTAAGTGAAAAACTGTTTTTT. This sequence encodes CASRIDGLSEKLFF.

This clone was picked up a small number of times. The chain joins TRBV7-9 to TRBJ2-1, with D possibly being TRBD2 (5 bases). The CDR3 consists of 15 residues. The germline V gene encodes CDR1 SEHNR and CDR2 FQNEAQ (reference sequence). The V and J ends lost 1 base and 7 bases respectively, with 14 bases between them. The CDR3 region is CASSLGRGDPNEQFF. CDR3 DNA sequence: TGTGCCAGCAGCTTAGGACGGGGAGACCCTAATGAGCAGTTCTTC.

The rearrangement links TRBV6-1 to TRBJ1-1, with 8 positions matching TRBD1. CDR1 is MNHNS and CDR2 is SASEGT in the germline V gene. The CDR3 consists of 17 residues. Losses at the gene ends were 2 bases for V and 5 bases for J; bases not matched to a gene: 13. The CDR3 DNA sequence: TGTGCCAGCAGTGAAAGTGGAGCCAGGACAGGGAGGACTGAAGCTTTCTTT. This sequence encodes CASSESGARTGRTEAFF.

As to this clone: At one end the junction does not follow the germline gene, possibly because of a read error. The rearrangement links TRBV28 to TRBJ2-5; D is possibly TRBD2 (6 bases). Germline V gene sequence: CDR1 MDHEN, CDR2 SYDVKM. This CDR3 spans 13 amino acids. CDR3 coding DNA: TGTGCCAACAGTCGGGACTTCTCTGGGACCCAGTACTTC. Protein sequence: CANSRDFSGTQYF.

The chain couples TRBV10-2 to TRBJ2-1, with 12 bases lining up with TRBD2. Germline-derived CDR1 and CDR2 are WSHSY and SAAADI. V lost 7 bases to trimming and J lost 3 bases; unmatched junction nucleotides: 4. The CDR3 extends over 15 amino acids. The CDR3 region is CASTPTSGGYNEQFF. The CDR3 DNA is TGCGCCAGCACTCCGACTAGCGGGGGCTACAATGAGCAGTTCTTC.

The chain recombines TRBV15 with TRBJ2-2; possible D gene TRBD2, 5 bases. The ends were cut back, 5 bases at V and 6 bases at J, with 19 bases in the middle. Germline-derived CDR1 and CDR2 are LNHNV and YYDKDF (reference sequence). This CDR3 has 16 residues. DNA for the CDR3: TGTGCCACCAGCCCCGATGGAGGCAGGCAAGCCGGGGAGCTGTTTTTT. Amino acids: CATSPDGGRQAGELFF.

V gene TRBV28 combines with J gene TRBJ2-7; 7 nucleotides line up with TRBD2. The CDR3 is made up of 16 amino acids. Germline V gene data show CDR1 as MDHEN and CDR2 as SYDVKM. V lost 7 bases, J lost 0 bases, and 12 bases stayed unmatched. CDR3 bases: TGTGCCAGCACCCCCGACCGGGGGGTGATCTCCTACGAGCAGTACTTC. This gives the protein CASTPDRGVISYEQYF. Looking up the rest from reference TRBV28 and TRBJ2-7 gives the full variable domain: DVKVTQSSRYLVKRTGEKVFLECVQDMDHENMFWYRQDPGLGLRLIYFSYDVKMKEKGDIPEGYSVSREKKERFSLILESASTNQTSMYLCASTPDRGVISYEQYFGPGTRLTVT.

The chain has TRBV11-2 and TRBJ2-3, with 9 bases aligning to TRBD2. J was trimmed by 7 bases and V by 5 bases; bases with no gene match: 10. Germline values: CDR1 SGHAT, CDR2 FQNNGV. The length of the CDR3 is 15 residues. CDR3 nucleotides: TGTGCCAGCAGCCCAATAGCGGGGGCCCGTCATACGCAGTATTTT. It codes for CASSPIAGARHTQYF.

This chain links TRBV5-1 with TRBJ1-3, with TRBD1 matching 7 bases. Germline V gene sequence: CDR1 SGHRS, CDR2 YFSETQ. Trimming took 2 bases from V and 2 from J; bases not matched to a gene: 7. CDR3 length equals 16 residues. CDR3 amino acids: CASSFNPGGTGNTIYF. CDR3 coding DNA: TGCGCCAGCAGCTTCAATCCAGGGGGGACTGGAAACACCATATATTTT.

The gene calls are TRBV2 and TRBJ1-1; 7 positions agree with TRBD1. Per the germline V gene, CDR1 is SNHLY and CDR2 is FYNNEI. Trimming at V came to 4 bases and at J to 2 bases, leaving 4 bases not matched to a gene. CDR3 length equals 14 residues. The CDR3 here is CASSVDRVNTEAFF. CDR3 in DNA: TGTGCCAGCAGTGTTGACAGGGTCAACACTGAAGCTTTCTTT.

The V and J genes are TRBV2 and TRBJ2-7, with D maybe TRBD1 (6 bases). The CDR3 extends over 15 amino acids. The V and J ends lost 2 bases and 6 bases respectively, with 17 bases between them. Germline V lookup: CDR1 SNHLY, CDR2 FYNNEI. The CDR3 protein is CASSEWSAGVSEQYF. The CDR3 bases are TGTGCCAGCAGTGAATGGTCCGCAGGGGTCTCCGAGCAGTACTTC.

This chain uses TRBV30 with TRBJ2-5; 11 bases are shared with TRBD1. This CDR3 has 13 amino acids. V trimming: 1 base; J trimming: 5 bases; junction bases outside the gene matches: 0. Germline CDR1 GTSNPN, CDR2 SVGIG (reference sequence). The CDR3 DNA sequence: TGTGCCTGGAGTGGGGACAGGGGGGAGACCCAGTACTTC. Translation: CAWSGDRGETQYF.

The chain carries TRBV2 and TRBJ2-2, with no clear D. The V and J ends lost 0 bases and 0 bases respectively, with 8 bases between them. The CDR3 extends over 16 amino acids. Germline V gene sequence: CDR1 SNHLY, CDR2 FYNNEI. CDR3: CASSEAAATNTGELFF. CDR3 nucleotides: TGTGCCAGCAGTGAAGCAGCCGCCACGAACACCGGGGAGCTGTTTTTT.